Each of the 30 T cell receptor beta chains below was sequenced from the same sample in a study of T-cell reconstitution after alpha-beta-depleted transplantation in children. TCRbeta library preparation incorporated unique molecular identifiers. TCRdb used MiXCR to reprocess the PCR reads, holding one entry per CDR3 protein. The sample yields approximately 800,000 distinct CDR3 sequences, about 15% seen once. This material consisted of PBMCs, mostly from graft donor cells, taken 360 days after TCRalphabeta/CD19-depleted stem cell transplant. The receptors shown here come from a male patient younger than 18 who had a stem cell transplant for acute lymphoblastic leukemia, so the T cells may come from the graft donor.

At least ten counts were recorded for this clonotype. The chain employs TRBV11-2 and TRBJ2-7; no definite D call. Germline lookup yields CDR1 SGHAT and CDR2 FQNNGV. Deletions cut 7 bases from V and 3 bases from J, with 10 bases between. The CDR3 length is 12 residues. CDR3 sequence reads: CASTTSGYEQYF. The CDR3 DNA follows: TGTGCCAGCACCACCTCGGGCTACGAGCAGTACTTC.

The rearrangement uses TRBV3-1 and TRBJ2-1; 10 nucleotides agree with TRBD2. The CDR3 totals 18 residues. Germline V lookup: CDR1 LGHDT, CDR2 YNNKEL (reference sequence). The CDR3 DNA follows: TGTACCATCAGTTTAAGGGGGCTAGCGGGAGTTCAGGGGAATGAGCAGTTCTTC. It translates to CTISLRGLAGVQGNEQFF.

This clonotype appeared a single time. The CDR3 here is CASSIQRYNEQFF. Here the CDR3 DNA reads TGTGCCAGTAGTATCCAGAGATACAATGAGCAGTTCTTC. The chain uses TRBV19 and TRBJ2-1; D not certain. The CDR3 is 13 amino acids. Per the germline V gene, CDR1 is LNHDA and CDR2 is SQIVND (reference sequence). V was cut by 3 bases and J by 4 bases, with 7 bases left in between.

This rearrangement joins TRBV28 to TRBJ1-5, with 8 positions matching TRBD1. Germline V gene sequence: CDR1 MDHEN, CDR2 SYDVKM. J lost 4 bases, V lost 4 bases, and 12 bases had no gene match. The CDR3 length is 17 residues. CDR3 coding DNA: TGTGCCAGCAGTTCTGCCGGACAGGGCAGGTTTAATCAGCCCCAGCATTTT. It yields the protein CASSSAGQGRFNQPQHF.

This clonotype was seen a handful of times. This chain joins TRBV25-1 and TRBJ2-7; 8 bases line up with TRBD1. V lost 8 bases to trimming and J lost 4 bases; unmatched junction nucleotides: 10. CDR1 MGHDK and CDR2 SYGVNS come from the germline V gene. This CDR3 is 14 amino acids long. This CDR3 reads CASRGQAGRYEQYF. CDR3 nucleotides: TGTGCCAGCCGGGGACAGGCCGGTAGATACGAGCAGTACTTC.

This clonotype came up a few times. The V call is TRBV7-2, the J call TRBJ2-2; TRBD2 might be the D (5 bases). Germline CDR1 reads SGHTA; CDR2 reads FQGNSA. V was shortened by 5 bases and J by 6 bases, with 13 bases between the two germline ends. This CDR3 spans 14 amino acids. The CDR3 protein is CASSREVGAGELFF. The DNA of the CDR3 is TGTGCCAGCAGCCGGGAAGTTGGGGCCGGGGAGCTGTTTTTT.

The table lists this clonotype with a few counts. The chain uses TRBV7-9 and TRBJ2-4; maybe TRBD2 (6 bases). Deletions cut 4 bases from V and 7 bases from J, with 17 bases between. CDR3 size: 15 residues. From germline, CDR1 is SEHNR and CDR2 FQNEAQ (reference sequence). The CDR3 DNA follows: TGTGCCAGCAGCTCAACTGAGGCGGGATCCAACATTCAGTACTTC. Translated, it gives CASSSTEAGSNIQYF.

In this sample, this clonotype turned up a few times. CDR3 DNA sequence: TGTGCCAGCAGTTTCTGGGGCAGTCCCTCGGGGGGCTACACCTTC. It yields the protein CASSFWGSPSGGYTF. The chain carries TRBV12-3 or TRBV12-4 and TRBJ1-2; D might be TRBD1 (5 bases). Trimming left V 3 bases short and J 8 bases short, with 19 bases between. CDR3 length: 15 residues.

The chain joins TRBV5-1 to TRBJ2-6; perhaps TRBD1 as D (5 bases). Germline V lookup: CDR1 SGHRS, CDR2 YFSETQ. This CDR3 comprises 17 residues. V was trimmed by 4 bases and J by 3 bases, leaving 17 bases between them. The CDR3 is CASSPGYIVFGANVLTF. For the CDR3, the DNA is TGCGCCAGCAGCCCAGGGTATATTGTATTTGGGGCCAACGTCCTGACTTTC.

The sample holds many counts of this clonotype. This chain links TRBV6-1 with TRBJ2-3; TRBD2 matches at 9 bases. CDR3 size: 15 residues. CDR1 is MNHNS and CDR2 is SASEGT in the germline V gene. The V gene end was trimmed by 4 bases and the J gene end by 1 base; junction bases not matched to a gene: 3. The DNA for the CDR3 is TGTGCCAGCAGTGCGAGGACTAGCGGCACAGATACGCAGTATTTT. Its translation: CASSARTSGTDTQYF.

This clonotype has more than one count but fewer than ten. The V call is TRBV4-2, the J call TRBJ2-1, with D maybe TRBD2 (5 bases). From germline, CDR1 is LGHNA and CDR2 YNFKEQ. The V end was cut by 3 bases, the J end by 5 bases, with 8 bases between. The CDR3 runs to 13 residues. CDR3 DNA sequence: TGTGCCAGCAGCCATCGGGGAAACAATGAGCAGTTCTTC. Translated, it gives CASSHRGNNEQFF.

The chain has TRBV15 and TRBJ2-5; D is uncertain. Trimming removed 0 bases at V and 5 bases at J, with 7 bases between. Germline V gives CDR1 LNHNV, CDR2 YYDKDF (reference sequence). The CDR3 is 13 residues long. The CDR3 DNA follows: TGTGCCACCAGCAGAGAGGGCCAGGAGACCCAGTACTTC. Protein: CATSREGQETQYF.

The chain couples TRBV4-1 to TRBJ1-3; no reliable D call. The germline V and J ends were trimmed by 0 bases and 7 bases, with 4 bases remaining between them. CDR1 and CDR2 from the germline V gene are MGHRA and YSYEKL. The CDR3 loop spans 12 amino acids. The CDR3 region is CASSQDGNTIYF. DNA of the CDR3: TGCGCCAGCAGCCAAGATGGGAACACCATATATTTT.

This clonotype turned up a few times. The chain carries TRBV12-3 or TRBV12-4 and TRBJ1-1; D gene uncertain. The CDR3 has 13 residues. The germline V and J ends were trimmed by 3 bases and 4 bases, with 9 bases remaining between them. CDR3 loop: CASSFWSGTEAFF. The CDR3 bases are TGTGCCAGCAGTTTTTGGTCAGGCACTGAAGCTTTCTTT.

This clonotype was found many times. The chain uses TRBV5-1 and TRBJ1-5; the match to TRBD1 covers 8 bases. This CDR3 region has 15 residues. J gave up 2 bases and V 1 base, and 2 bases lay outside the gene matches. Germline-derived CDR1 and CDR2 are SGHRS and YFSETQ. The CDR3 sequence is CASSLLGQGNQPQHF. The DNA of the CDR3 is TGCGCCAGCAGCTTGCTGGGACAGGGCAATCAGCCCCAGCATTTT. The variable domain in full, with the rest retrieved from reference TRBV5-1 and TRBJ1-5, is KAGVTQTPRYLIKTRGQQVTLSCSPISGHRSVSWYQQTPGQGLQFLFEYFSETQRNKGNFPGRFSGRQFSNSRSEMNVSTLELGDSALYLCASSLLGQGNQPQHFGDGTRLSIL.

This clonotype showed up just a few times. The chain links TRBV5-5 to TRBJ1-5; D gene unclear. Germline values: CDR1 SGHKS, CDR2 YYEKEE (reference sequence). The V end lost 0 bases, the J end lost 11 bases, and 18 bases lay between the germline ends. The CDR3 has 15 amino acids. CDR3 nucleotides: TGTGCCAGCAGCTTGGAGGTGACACCAGTGTCGTCCCAGCATTTT. Translated: CASSLEVTPVSSQHF.

The rearrangement links TRBV29-1 to TRBJ1-1; 10 bases agree with TRBD1. The CDR3 totals 17 residues. CDR1 SQVTM and CDR2 ANQGSEA come from the germline V gene. V lost 1 base and J lost 1; bases outside the gene matches: 9. In DNA form, the CDR3 reads TGCAGCGTTGAAGCTCCGGGACAGGGGAGGAAGAACACTGAAGCTTTCTTT. Translating it yields CSVEAPGQGRKNTEAFF.

There are a few counts of this clonotype. The chain's CDR3 is CATSARQGPYGYTF. The CDR3 DNA is TGTGCCACCAGCGCTCGACAGGGACCCTATGGCTACACCTTC. This rearrangement joins TRBV15 to TRBJ1-2; 7 bases are shared with TRBD1. Germline V gene sequence: CDR1 LNHNV, CDR2 YYDKDF (reference sequence). The CDR3 runs 14 residues. Losses at the gene ends were 5 bases for V and 4 bases for J; bases not matched to a gene: 7.

The chain combines TRBV4-2 with TRBJ1-2; 8 nucleotides agree with TRBD1. The CDR3 is 18 residues long. J lost 2 bases, V lost 3 bases, and 14 bases had no gene match. Looked up from germline, CDR1 is LGHNA and CDR2 is YNFKEQ. The CDR3 DNA is TGTGCCAGCAGCCATCCCTTCGGACAGGGCCCAGGGAACTATGGCTACACCTTC. This sequence encodes CASSHPFGQGPGNYGYTF.

The sample holds many counts of this clonotype. The chain employs TRBV5-1 and TRBJ2-7; TRBD1 agrees at 9 bases. The CDR3 has 14 amino acids. Germline V gene lookup returns CDR1 SGHRS and CDR2 YFSETQ. Trimming cost V 7 bases and J 2 bases; bases outside gene matches: 7. This CDR3 is CASGKRDRAYEQYF. Written as DNA, the CDR3 is TGCGCCAGCGGCAAGCGGGACAGGGCCTACGAGCAGTACTTC. The whole variable domain, filled in from reference TRBV5-1 and TRBJ2-7, reads KAGVTQTPRYLIKTRGQQVTLSCSPISGHRSVSWYQQTPGQGLQFLFEYFSETQRNKGNFPGRFSGRQFSNSRSEMNVSTLELGDSALYLCASGKRDRAYEQYFGPGTRLTVT.

The chain employs TRBV5-1 and TRBJ2-5; D may be TRBD2 (5 bases). The CDR3 loop spans 14 amino acids. V was trimmed by 4 bases and J by 4 bases, leaving 14 bases between them. Germline-derived CDR1 and CDR2 are SGHRS and YFSETQ. The CDR3: CASSAPVGGETQYF. The CDR3 DNA sequence: TGCGCCAGCAGCGCCCCTGTAGGAGGAGAGACCCAGTACTTC.

V and J are TRBV14 and TRBJ2-6; weak D call: TRBD1 (5 bases). Germline V CDR1 and CDR2: SGHDN, FVKESK. CDR3 length: 15 amino acids. Trimming removed 8 bases from V and 0 bases from J, with 11 bases in between. DNA of the CDR3: TGTGCCAGCGACGGAAGGGGCTCTGGGGCCAACGTCCTGACTTTC. This encodes CASDGRGSGANVLTF.

This clonotype occurred once. The chain employs TRBV7-2 and TRBJ2-1, with D unresolved. Germline CDR1 reads SGHTA; CDR2 reads FQGNSA. The CDR3 extends over 17 amino acids. Trimming took off 5 bases at V and 0 bases at J, with 17 bases between the two ends. The CDR3 nucleotides are TGTGCCAGCAGCCGCCTGCTCCTCACGAGCTCCTACAATGAGCAGTTCTTC. Protein product: CASSRLLLTSSYNEQFF.

This clonotype was counted between two and nine times. The rearrangement uses TRBV6-1 and TRBJ2-1; D gene uncertain. The germline CDR1 and CDR2 sequences are MNHNS and SASEGT. The CDR3 spans 16 residues. V was clipped by 1 base and J by 2 bases, with 12 bases between them. CDR3 amino acids: CASSEVGHYPYNEQFF. The CDR3 bases are TGTGCCAGCAGTGAAGTAGGGCACTACCCCTACAATGAGCAGTTCTTC.

The chain combines TRBV4-2 with TRBJ2-1; D remains ambiguous. V lost 4 bases and J 1 base, leaving 17 bases between the germline ends. The CDR3 is made up of 17 amino acids. Germline V gene lookup returns CDR1 LGHNA and CDR2 YNFKEQ. In DNA form, the CDR3 reads TGTGCCAGCAGCCCCATACTACCGGAGTCTTCCTACAATGAGCAGTTCTTC. This gives the protein CASSPILPESSYNEQFF.

The chain combines TRBV4-1 with TRBJ2-7; 8 bases agree with TRBD2. The CDR3 contains 16 residues. J lost 0 bases, V lost 5 bases, and 9 bases had no gene match. CDR1 MGHRA and CDR2 YSYEKL come from the germline V gene. DNA of the CDR3: TGCGCCAGCAGCACATTAGCGGGATGGGTCTCCTACGAGCAGTACTTC. This gives the protein CASSTLAGWVSYEQYF.

In its sample, this clonotype was seen a few times. The chain links TRBV20-1 to TRBJ2-1, with 8 bases lining up with TRBD2. V lost 3 bases and J lost 3; bases outside the gene matches: 7. This CDR3 has 15 residues. Germline loops: CDR1 DFQATT, CDR2 SNEGSKA (reference sequence). CDR3 sequence reads: CSARLAGQSYNEQFF. For the CDR3, the DNA is TGCAGTGCTAGGCTAGCGGGTCAAAGCTACAATGAGCAGTTCTTC.

This clonotype was found a few times. The chain couples TRBV12-3 or TRBV12-4 to TRBJ2-7; 10 positions agree with TRBD1. The CDR3 spans 15 residues. Trimming removed 5 bases from V and 3 bases from J; junction bases left unmatched: 7. The CDR3 spells CASSAGQGRNYEQYF. The CDR3 DNA reads as TGTGCCAGCAGTGCGGGACAGGGGAGAAACTACGAGCAGTACTTC.

This chain links TRBV20-1 with TRBJ1-2; a weak D match, TRBD1 (5 bases). Germline CDR1 is DFQATT and CDR2 is SNEGSKA (reference sequence). CDR3 size: 14 residues. Trimming shortened V by 0 bases and J by 3 bases, and 11 bases separated the two germline ends. The CDR3 loop reads CSAREARTYYGYTF. CDR3 bases: TGCAGTGCTAGAGAGGCCAGGACATACTATGGCTACACCTTC.

This chain connects TRBV7-3 to TRBJ2-3; either TRBD1 or TRBD2 may supply D (5 bases each). CDR1 and CDR2 (germline): SGHTA, FQGTGA. CDR3 length: 13 residues. Trimming pared 5 bases from V and 6 bases from J, leaving 12 bases between. The CDR3 spells CASSRQEGDTQYF. In DNA form, the CDR3 reads TGTGCCAGCAGCAGACAAGAGGGGGATACGCAGTATTTT.